This entry lists 21 T cell receptor beta chains sequenced from one sample in a study of shared clonotypes between healthy human individuals. The data were produced by immunoSEQ multiplex PCR, yet TCRdb's version contains in-frame clones alone and is incomplete. Here the sample spans about 510,000 clones, approximately 95% being singletons. Sequenced material: naive CD4+ T cells sorted from blood. Subset reported: CD45RA+ positively selected. The receptors here all came from a young woman in good health.

The chain joins TRBV5-4 to TRBJ2-1; tentatively, D is TRBD1 (6 bases). Germline values: CDR1 SGHNT, CDR2 YYREEE (reference sequence). V gave up 1 base and J gave up 7 bases, with 15 bases separating them. The CDR3 is made up of 15 amino acids. The CDR3 bases are TGTGCCAGCAGCTTGTCACAGGGCACAGGGAATGAGCAGTTCTTC. Translated, it gives CASSLSQGTGNEQFF.

The rearrangement uses TRBV2 and TRBJ2-1, with D hard to call. Looked up from germline, CDR1 is SNHLY and CDR2 is FYNNEI. CDR3 length: 13 amino acids. V lost 4 bases and J lost 8, with 12 bases in between. This CDR3 is CASSVDSIDEQFF. The CDR3 nucleotides read TGTGCCAGCAGTGTCGACTCCATCGATGAGCAGTTCTTC.

Note on this clone: Different DNA sequences within this sample yield the same CDR3. The rearrangement uses TRBV28 and TRBJ1-2, with 8 bases fitting TRBD1. Germline assignment: CDR1 MDHEN and CDR2 SYDVKM. The V gene end was trimmed by 4 bases and the J gene end by 2 bases; junction bases not matched to a gene: 9. The CDR3 is 16 residues long. The CDR3 DNA follows: TGTGCCAGCAGTTCTCCTCGGACAGGGAAGAACTATGGCTACACCTTC. The encoded protein is CASSSPRTGKNYGYTF.

The V and J genes are TRBV5-8 and TRBJ2-7, with TRBD2 matching 7 bases. This CDR3 spans 15 amino acids. The V gene end was trimmed by 5 bases and the J gene end by 7 bases; junction bases not matched to a gene: 15. CDR1 and CDR2 (germline): SGHTS, YDEGEE. This chain's CDR3 is CASRFSGTTTAEQYF. CDR3 DNA sequence: TGTGCCAGCAGATTCTCCGGGACTACCACGGCGGAGCAGTACTTC.

In DNA, the CDR3 is TGTGCCAGCAGCCCAGTCGACAGGGGGAACAATGAGCAGTTCTTC. This translates into CASSPVDRGNNEQFF. The chain is built from TRBV7-9 and TRBJ2-1; the match to TRBD1 covers 9 bases. V shed 5 bases and J 5 bases; nucleotides not matched to a gene: 7. CDR1 is SEHNR and CDR2 is FQNEAQ in the germline V gene (reference sequence). This CDR3 has 15 amino acids.

The chain uses TRBV18 and TRBJ1-2; TRBD1 might be the D (6 bases). The CDR3 contains 15 residues. The V end lost 3 bases, the J end lost 5 bases, and 16 bases lay between the germline ends. Germline loops: CDR1 KGHSH, CDR2 LQKENI. CDR3 DNA sequence: TGTGCCAGCTCACCGACAGGAAGATCGGATTATGGCTACACCTTC. Translated, it gives CASSPTGRSDYGYTF.

The chain is built from TRBV19 and TRBJ1-4, with 7 bases fitting TRBD1. The CDR3 is made up of 14 amino acids. In germline, CDR1 is LNHDA, CDR2 SQIVND (reference sequence). Trimming cost V 7 bases and J 7 bases; bases outside gene matches: 9. The CDR3 loop reads CASISGGRTEKLFF. The DNA of the CDR3 is TGTGCCAGTATTTCAGGGGGACGGACTGAAAAACTGTTTTTT.

The chain has TRBV6-1 and TRBJ2-5; D possibly uses TRBD1 or TRBD2 (6 bases each). The germline V gene has CDR1 MNHNS and CDR2 SASEGT. The V end lost 8 bases, the J end lost 5 bases, and 15 bases lay between the germline ends. The CDR3 consists of 13 residues. CDR3 DNA sequence: TGTGCCAGCTACCGGGGGCAGGGGGAGACCCAGTACTTC. This gives the protein CASYRGQGETQYF.

The chain links TRBV4-1 to TRBJ2-7; 10 bases fit TRBD2. J was trimmed by 2 bases and V by 3 bases; bases with no gene match: 7. Germline V gene lookup returns CDR1 MGHRA and CDR2 YSYEKL. This CDR3 is built from 16 residues. Here the CDR3 DNA reads TGCGCCAGCAGCCACCCTAGCGGGAGAGCCACCTACGAGCAGTACTTC. Protein: CASSHPSGRATYEQYF.

This chain joins TRBV6-4 and TRBJ2-3, with D possibly matching TRBD1 (6 bases). CDR3 length: 16 amino acids. CDR1 MRHNA and CDR2 SNTAGT come from the germline V gene. V was shortened by 3 bases and J by 5 bases, with 18 bases between the two germline ends. The CDR3 nucleotides are TGTGCCAGCAGTGAATTTGGGTCCAAAGGGGGAGATACGCAGTATTTT. Translating gives CASSEFGSKGGDTQYF.

This clone was seen a handful of times. V and J are TRBV28 and TRBJ2-7; D call uncertain. Germline V gene data show CDR1 as MDHEN and CDR2 as SYDVKM. The CDR3 has 12 residues. The ends were cut back, 5 bases at V and 4 bases at J, with 9 bases in the middle. The CDR3 bases are TGTGCCAGCAGTCCAAGGGTATACGAGCAGTACTTC. It translates to CASSPRVYEQYF.

The chain couples TRBV28 to TRBJ2-7; 10 positions agree with TRBD1. In germline, CDR1 is MDHEN, CDR2 SYDVKM. The CDR3 totals 16 residues. The V segment lost 5 bases and the J segment 5 bases; nucleotides outside the gene matches: 12. Written as DNA, the CDR3 is TGTGCCAGCAGTACCCGGACGGGACAGGGGTTCGACGAGCAGTACTTC. The encoded protein is CASSTRTGQGFDEQYF.

V usage is TRBV27 and J usage is TRBJ2-7; no firm D call. The CDR3 extends over 14 amino acids. Trimming left V 6 bases short and J 2 bases short, with 14 bases between. Germline V gene sequence: CDR1 MNHEY, CDR2 SMNVEV (reference sequence). CDR3 in DNA: TGTGCCAGCAGGCGAGGTGGGGTAGCCTACGAGCAGTACTTC. Translating gives CASRRGGVAYEQYF.

The genes are TRBV7-9 and TRBJ1-4; D unresolved. Looked up from germline, CDR1 is SEHNR and CDR2 is FQNEAQ (reference sequence). This CDR3 spans 13 amino acids. V lost 5 bases, J lost 8 bases, and 12 bases lay in between. The CDR3 sequence: CASSPRLGEKLFF. The CDR3 DNA reads as TGTGCCAGCAGCCCTCGTTTGGGGGAAAAACTGTTTTTT.

The chain carries TRBV19 and TRBJ2-5, with 9 nucleotides matching TRBD2. TRBJ2-7 matches the DNA end more closely, so the J call is doubtful. CDR1 is LNHDA, CDR2 SQIVND, per germline (reference sequence). This CDR3 spans 14 amino acids. CDR3 DNA sequence: TGTGCCAGTAGTGTTTTAGCGGGAGACGTCGAGCAGTACTTC. Protein: CASSVLAGDVEQYF.

A single count supports this clone. CDR3 nucleotides: TGCGCCAGCAGCCCCGGACCAGTAATCGGCACCGGGGAGCTGTTTTTT. This encodes CASSPGPVIGTGELFF. This rearrangement joins TRBV5-1 to TRBJ2-2; D is unclear. Germline CDR1 SGHRS, CDR2 YFSETQ. CDR3 size: 16 residues. V gave up 4 bases and J gave up 4 bases, with 17 bases separating them. Filled out from reference TRBV5-1 and TRBJ2-2, the complete variable domain reads KAGVTQTPRYLIKTRGQQVTLSCSPISGHRSVSWYQQTPGQGLQFLFEYFSETQRNKGNFPGRFSGRQFSNSRSEMNVSTLELGDSALYLCASSPGPVIGTGELFFGEGSRLTVL.

V is TRBV9 and J is TRBJ1-2, with 7 bases fitting TRBD1. The CDR3 has 20 residues. Looked up from germline, CDR1 is SGDLS and CDR2 is YYNGEE. V shed 0 bases and J 6 bases; nucleotides not matched to a gene: 23. CDR3 in DNA: TGTGCCAGCAGCGTAGACCACTCGAAATCCCGAGGGGGCCAGGTGGATGGCTACACCTTC. Encoded protein: CASSVDHSKSRGGQVDGYTF.

This chain uses TRBV18 with TRBJ1-2; TRBD1 is a possible D gene (5 bases). The CDR3 length is 17 residues. Germline-derived CDR1 and CDR2 are KGHSH and LQKENI. Trimming took 1 base from V and 2 from J, leaving 17 bases between them. The CDR3 nucleotides read TGTGCCAGCTCACCACGAGTTGCGGGGGACTCGAACTATGGCTACACCTTC. Translation: CASSPRVAGDSNYGYTF.

Comments on this clone: At the DNA level, this CDR3 is encoded by other sequences in the same sample as well. This chain joins TRBV19 and TRBJ2-7, with TRBD2 matching 8 bases. V dropped 3 bases and J dropped 0; count of bases not matched to a gene: 4. The CDR3 loop spans 15 amino acids. Germline V gene sequence: CDR1 LNHDA, CDR2 SQIVND (reference sequence). The CDR3 nucleotides are TGTGCCAGTAGTATCCTCAGCGGGAGCTCCTACGAGCAGTACTTC. This translates into CASSILSGSSYEQYF.

The rearrangement links TRBV11-2 to TRBJ1-6, with TRBD1 matching 7 bases. V shed 5 bases and J 13 bases; nucleotides not matched to a gene: 5. The CDR3 has 12 amino acids. CDR1 and CDR2 from the germline V gene are SGHAT and FQNNGV. The CDR3: CASSLTGAPLHF. As DNA, the CDR3 is TGTGCCAGCAGCCTAACAGGGGCTCCCCTCCACTTT.

This chain uses TRBV2 with TRBJ2-7, with a possible D match to TRBD2 (6 bases). V lost 1 base to trimming and J lost 3 bases, with 13 bases between them. The CDR3 consists of 15 residues. Germline V gene lookup returns CDR1 SNHLY and CDR2 FYNNEI. CDR3 loop: CASSEDAGRHYEQYF. CDR3 nucleotides: TGTGCCAGCAGTGAAGACGCGGGGCGACACTACGAGCAGTACTTC.